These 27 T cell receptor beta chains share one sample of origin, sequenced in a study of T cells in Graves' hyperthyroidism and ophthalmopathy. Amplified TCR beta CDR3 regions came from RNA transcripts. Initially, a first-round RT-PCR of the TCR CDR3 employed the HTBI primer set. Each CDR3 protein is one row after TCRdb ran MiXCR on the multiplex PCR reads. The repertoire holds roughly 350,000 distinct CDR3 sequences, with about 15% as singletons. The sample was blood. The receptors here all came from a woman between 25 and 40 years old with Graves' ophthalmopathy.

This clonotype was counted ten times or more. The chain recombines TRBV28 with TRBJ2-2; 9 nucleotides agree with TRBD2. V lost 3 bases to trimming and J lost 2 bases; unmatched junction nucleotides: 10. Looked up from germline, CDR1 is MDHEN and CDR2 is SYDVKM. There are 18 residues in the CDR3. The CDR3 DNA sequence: TGTGCCAGCAGTTTGCCGGCTAGCGGGGTGCTAAACACCGGGGAGCTGTTTTTT. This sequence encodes CASSLPASGVLNTGELFF.

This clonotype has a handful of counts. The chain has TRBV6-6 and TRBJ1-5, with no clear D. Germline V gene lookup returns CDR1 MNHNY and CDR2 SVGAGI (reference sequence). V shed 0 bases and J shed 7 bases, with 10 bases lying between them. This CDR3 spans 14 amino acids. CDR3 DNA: TGTGCCAGCAGTTACTCGATAGTTAGCCAGCCCCAGCATTTT. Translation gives CASSYSIVSQPQHF.

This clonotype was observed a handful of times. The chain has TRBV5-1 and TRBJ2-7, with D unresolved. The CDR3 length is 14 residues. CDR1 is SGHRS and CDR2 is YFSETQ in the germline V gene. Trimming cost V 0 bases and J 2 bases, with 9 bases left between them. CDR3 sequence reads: CASSLAVTTYEQYF. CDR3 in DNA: TGCGCCAGCAGCTTGGCCGTCACCACCTACGAGCAGTACTTC.

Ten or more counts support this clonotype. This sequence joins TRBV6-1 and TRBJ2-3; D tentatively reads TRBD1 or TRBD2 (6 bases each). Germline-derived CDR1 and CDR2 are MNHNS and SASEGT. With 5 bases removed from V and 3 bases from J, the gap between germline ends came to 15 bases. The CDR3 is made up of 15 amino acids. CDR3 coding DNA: TGTGCCAGCAGTCAACCTGAGGGGGGTACAGATACGCAGTATTTT. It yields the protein CASSQPEGGTDTQYF.

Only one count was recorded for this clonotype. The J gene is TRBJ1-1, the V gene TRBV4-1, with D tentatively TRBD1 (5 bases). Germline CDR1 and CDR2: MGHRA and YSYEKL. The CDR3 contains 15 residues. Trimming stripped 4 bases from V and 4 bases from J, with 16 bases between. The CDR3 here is CASSLEGKGSTEAFF. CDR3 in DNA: TGCGCCAGCAGCCTAGAAGGCAAGGGGAGCACTGAAGCTTTCTTT.

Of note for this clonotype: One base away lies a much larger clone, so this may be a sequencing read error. CDR3 protein: CSASSGGYNEQFF. In DNA, the CDR3 is TGCAGTGCTAGTAGCGGGGGGTACAATGAGCAGTTCTTC. The rearrangement joins TRBV20-1 to TRBJ2-1, with 10 bases aligning to TRBD2. The V gene end was trimmed by 3 bases and the J gene end by 4 bases; junction bases not matched to a gene: 0. This CDR3 is built from 13 residues. Germline loops: CDR1 DFQATT, CDR2 SNEGSKA (reference sequence).

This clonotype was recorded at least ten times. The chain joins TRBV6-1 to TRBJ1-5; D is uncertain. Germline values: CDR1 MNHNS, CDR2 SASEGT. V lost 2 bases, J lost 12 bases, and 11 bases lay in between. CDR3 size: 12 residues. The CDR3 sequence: CASSENRLNQHF. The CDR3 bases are TGTGCCAGCAGTGAAAACCGGCTAAACCAGCATTTT.

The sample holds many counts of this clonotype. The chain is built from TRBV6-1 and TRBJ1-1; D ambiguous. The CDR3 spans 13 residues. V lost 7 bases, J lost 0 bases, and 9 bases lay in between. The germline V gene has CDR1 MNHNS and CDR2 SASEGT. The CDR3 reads CASTWTVNTEAFF. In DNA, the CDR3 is TGTGCCAGCACCTGGACGGTGAACACTGAAGCTTTCTTT.

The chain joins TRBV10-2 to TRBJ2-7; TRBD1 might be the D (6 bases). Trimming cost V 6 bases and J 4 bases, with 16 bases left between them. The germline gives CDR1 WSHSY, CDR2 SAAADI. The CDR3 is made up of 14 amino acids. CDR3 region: CASRGRGQQYEQYF. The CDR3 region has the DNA TGCGCCAGCAGGGGACGCGGACAGCAGTACGAGCAGTACTTC.

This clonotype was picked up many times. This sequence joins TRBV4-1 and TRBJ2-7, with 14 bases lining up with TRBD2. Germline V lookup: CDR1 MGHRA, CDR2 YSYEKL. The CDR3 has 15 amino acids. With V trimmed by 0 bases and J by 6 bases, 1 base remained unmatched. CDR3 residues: CASSQEGLAGVEQYF. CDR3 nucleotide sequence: TGCGCCAGCAGCCAAGAGGGACTAGCGGGAGTCGAGCAGTACTTC.

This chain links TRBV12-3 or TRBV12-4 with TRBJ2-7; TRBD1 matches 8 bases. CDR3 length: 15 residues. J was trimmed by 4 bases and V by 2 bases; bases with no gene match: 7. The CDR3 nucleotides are TGTGCCAGCAGTTTATTTGGGACAGGAACATACGAGCAGTACTTC. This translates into CASSLFGTGTYEQYF.

The CDR3 spells CAISESRGRRGQETQYF. The CDR3 DNA is TGTGCCATCAGTGAGTCGCGGGGGAGACGAGGACAAGAGACCCAGTACTTC. The V gene is TRBV10-3, the J gene TRBJ2-5; TRBD2 aligns across 7 bases. There are 17 residues in the CDR3. From germline, CDR1 is ENHRY and CDR2 SYGVKD. Trimming cost V 0 bases and J 2 bases; bases outside gene matches: 9.

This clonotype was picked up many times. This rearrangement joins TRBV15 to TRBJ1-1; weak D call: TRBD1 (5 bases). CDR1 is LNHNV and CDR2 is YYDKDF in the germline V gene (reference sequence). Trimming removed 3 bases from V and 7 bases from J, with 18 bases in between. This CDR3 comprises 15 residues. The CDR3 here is CATSRDAGPSIEAFF. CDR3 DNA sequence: TGTGCCACCAGCAGGGATGCGGGACCCTCGATTGAAGCTTTCTTT.

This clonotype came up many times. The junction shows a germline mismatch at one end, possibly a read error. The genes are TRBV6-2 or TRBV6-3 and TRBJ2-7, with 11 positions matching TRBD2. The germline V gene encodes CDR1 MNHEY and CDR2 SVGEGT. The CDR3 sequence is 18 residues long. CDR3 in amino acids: CASTYPTSGGRFSYEQYF. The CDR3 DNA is TGTGCCAGCACTTACCCCACTAGCGGGGGTCGGTTCTCCTACGAGCAGTACTTC.

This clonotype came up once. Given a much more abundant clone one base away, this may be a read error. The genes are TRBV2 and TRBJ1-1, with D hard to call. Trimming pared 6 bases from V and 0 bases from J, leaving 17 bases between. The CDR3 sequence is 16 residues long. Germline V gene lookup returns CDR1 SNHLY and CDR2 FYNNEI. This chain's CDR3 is CASSAEDLGMNTEAFF. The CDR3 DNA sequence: TGTGCCAGCAGCGCGGAGGACTTAGGAATGAACACTGAAGCTTTCTTT.

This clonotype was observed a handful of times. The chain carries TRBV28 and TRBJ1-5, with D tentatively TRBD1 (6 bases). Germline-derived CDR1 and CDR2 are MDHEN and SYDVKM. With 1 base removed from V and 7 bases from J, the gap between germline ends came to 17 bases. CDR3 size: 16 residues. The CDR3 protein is CASSLLVGRGGQPQHF. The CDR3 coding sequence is TGTGCCAGCAGTTTATTGGTAGGCAGGGGAGGGCAGCCCCAGCATTTT.

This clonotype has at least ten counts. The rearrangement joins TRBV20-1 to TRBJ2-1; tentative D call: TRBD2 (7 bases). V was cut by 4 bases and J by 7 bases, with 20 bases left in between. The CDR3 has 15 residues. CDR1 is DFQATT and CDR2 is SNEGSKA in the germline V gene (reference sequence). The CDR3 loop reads CSATEGGGGRNEQFF. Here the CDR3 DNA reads TGCAGTGCTACCGAAGGGGGGGGCGGTAGGAATGAGCAGTTCTTC.

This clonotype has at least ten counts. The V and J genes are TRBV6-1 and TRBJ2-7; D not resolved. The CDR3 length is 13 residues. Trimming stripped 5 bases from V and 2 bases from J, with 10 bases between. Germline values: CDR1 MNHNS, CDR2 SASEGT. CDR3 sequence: CASSTLGTYEQYF. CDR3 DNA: TGTGCCAGCAGTACCCTTGGGACCTACGAGCAGTACTTC.

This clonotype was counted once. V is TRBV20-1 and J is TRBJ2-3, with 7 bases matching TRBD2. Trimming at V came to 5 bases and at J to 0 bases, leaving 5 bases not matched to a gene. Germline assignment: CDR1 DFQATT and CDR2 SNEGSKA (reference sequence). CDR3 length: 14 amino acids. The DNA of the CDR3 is TGCAGTGCTCAAGGACTAGGCAGCACAGATACGCAGTATTTT. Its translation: CSAQGLGSTDTQYF.

The CDR3 region has the DNA TGTGCCAGCAGCCTAGGCCCGGGACAGGGACAAGAGACCCAGTACTTC. Its protein product is CASSLGPGQGQETQYF. The chain recombines TRBV11-2 with TRBJ2-5, with 9 bases identical to TRBD1. This CDR3 spans 16 amino acids. Germline CDR1 reads SGHAT; CDR2 reads FQNNGV. V was pared by 5 bases and J by 2 bases, with 9 bases of the junction left unmatched.

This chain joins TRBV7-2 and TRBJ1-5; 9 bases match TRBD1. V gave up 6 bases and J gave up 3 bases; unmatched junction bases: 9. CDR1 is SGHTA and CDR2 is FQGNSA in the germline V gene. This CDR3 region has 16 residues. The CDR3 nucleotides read TGTGCCAGCAGTCGACACTTACAGGGGGCCAATCAGCCCCAGCATTTT. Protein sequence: CASSRHLQGANQPQHF. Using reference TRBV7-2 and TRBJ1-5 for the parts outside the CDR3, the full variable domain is GAGVSQSPSNKVTEKGKDVELRCDPISGHTALYWYRQSLGQGLEFLIYFQGNSAPDKSGLPSDRFSAERTGGSVSTLTIQRTQQEDSAVYLCASSRHLQGANQPQHFGDGTRLSIL.

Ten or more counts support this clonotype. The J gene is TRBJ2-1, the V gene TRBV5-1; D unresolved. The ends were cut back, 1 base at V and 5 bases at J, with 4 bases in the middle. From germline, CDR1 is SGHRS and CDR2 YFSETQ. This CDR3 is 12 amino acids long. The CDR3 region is CASSLFNNEQFF. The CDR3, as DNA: TGCGCCAGCAGCTTGTTCAACAATGAGCAGTTCTTC.

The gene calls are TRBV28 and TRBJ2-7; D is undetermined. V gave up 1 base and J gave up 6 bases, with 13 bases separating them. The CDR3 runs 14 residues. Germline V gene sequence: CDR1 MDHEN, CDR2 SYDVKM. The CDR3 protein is CASSLSPEGSEQYF. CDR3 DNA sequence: TGTGCCAGCAGTTTATCCCCCGAAGGGTCCGAGCAGTACTTC.

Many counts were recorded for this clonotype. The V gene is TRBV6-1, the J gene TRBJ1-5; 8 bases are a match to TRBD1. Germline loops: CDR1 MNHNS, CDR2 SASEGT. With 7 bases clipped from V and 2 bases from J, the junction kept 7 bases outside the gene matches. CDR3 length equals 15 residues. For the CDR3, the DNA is TGTGCCAGCAAGGACAGGGACGTCGGCAATCAGCCCCAGCATTTT. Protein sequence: CASKDRDVGNQPQHF.

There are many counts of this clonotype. The chain's CDR3 is CASSPDRVEDTQYF. The CDR3 DNA reads TGTGCCAGCAGCCCCGACAGGGTTGAAGATACGCAGTATTTT. The rearrangement uses TRBV7-2 and TRBJ2-3, with 7 bases matching TRBD1. Per germline, CDR1 SGHTA and CDR2 FQGNSA. V shed 5 bases and J 5 bases; nucleotides not matched to a gene: 7. This CDR3 is 14 amino acids long.

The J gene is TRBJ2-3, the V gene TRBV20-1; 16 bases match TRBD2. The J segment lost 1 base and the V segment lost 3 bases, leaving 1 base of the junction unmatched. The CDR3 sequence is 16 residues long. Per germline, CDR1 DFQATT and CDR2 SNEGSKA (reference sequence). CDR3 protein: CSASGTSGGGTDTQYF. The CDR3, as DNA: TGCAGTGCTAGCGGGACTAGCGGGGGGGGCACAGATACGCAGTATTTT.

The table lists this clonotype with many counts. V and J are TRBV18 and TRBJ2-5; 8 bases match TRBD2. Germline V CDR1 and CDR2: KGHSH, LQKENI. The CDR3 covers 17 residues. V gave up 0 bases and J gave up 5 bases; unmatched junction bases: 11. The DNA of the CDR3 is TGTGCCAGCTCACCACCGGCGGGAGGTGCAGGGTTCGAGACCCAGTACTTC. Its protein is CASSPPAGGAGFETQYF.